Below, 18 T cell receptor beta chains from the same sample are listed, as sequenced in a study of blood T cell repertoires in COVID-19. Method: immunoSEQ multiplex PCR; TCRdb's copy keeps in-frame clones and lacks some. In the table there are 200,000 or so clones, under 85% of which are singletons. The sequenced material came from PBMCs or T cells enriched from blood (not recorded which). These TCRs come from a man between 60 and 75 years old who had recovered from COVID-19.

CDR3 bases: TGTGCCAGTAGTCCGGGAAGGGCGAGCAATCAGCCCCAGCATTTT. It translates to CASSPGRASNQPQHF. The chain combines TRBV19 with TRBJ1-5, with D unresolved. Germline V CDR1 and CDR2: LNHDA, SQIVND (reference sequence). Deletions cut 5 bases from V and 1 base from J, with 12 bases between. This CDR3 region has 15 residues.

This chain links TRBV7-9 with TRBJ2-1; TRBD2 agrees at 8 bases. This CDR3 region has 14 residues. The trim removed 5 bases at V and 3 bases at J, leaving 3 bases unmatched. In germline, CDR1 is SEHNR, CDR2 FQNEAQ (reference sequence). The CDR3 nucleotides are TGTGCCAGCAGCCCGGGGGGGCTCTACAATGAGCAGTTCTTC. Translated, it gives CASSPGGLYNEQFF.

The chain employs TRBV7-2 and TRBJ2-1; 10 positions match TRBD2. Germline CDR1 and CDR2: SGHTA and FQGNSA. The CDR3 runs 16 residues. After removal of 3 bases from V and 5 bases from J, the junction contained 7 bases not matched to a gene. Here the CDR3 reads CASSLYVTSGDNEQFF. In nucleotides, the CDR3 is TGTGCCAGCAGCTTGTATGTTACTAGCGGGGACAATGAGCAGTTCTTC.

This chain connects TRBV19 to TRBJ1-2; 8 bases agree with TRBD1. This CDR3 comprises 15 residues. Germline trimming cut 0 bases from V and 3 bases from J; bases unmatched to any gene: 3. CDR1 LNHDA and CDR2 SQIVND come from the germline V gene (reference sequence). This CDR3 reads CASSIDRDRYYGYTF. CDR3 DNA sequence: TGTGCCAGTAGTATAGACCGGGACAGGTACTATGGCTACACCTTC.

This chain connects TRBV19 to TRBJ2-2; weak D call: TRBD2 (6 bases). CDR1 and CDR2 (germline): LNHDA, SQIVND (reference sequence). The CDR3 has 16 residues. Trimming left V 3 bases short and J 6 bases short, with 17 bases between. The CDR3 loop reads CASSITGGRGSGELFF. The CDR3 nucleotides are TGTGCCAGTAGTATTACCGGGGGACGGGGATCCGGGGAGCTGTTTTTT.

The rearrangement uses TRBV5-1 and TRBJ1-1, with a possible D match to TRBD1 (5 bases). The CDR3 runs 16 residues. From germline, CDR1 is SGHRS and CDR2 YFSETQ. The germline V and J ends were trimmed by 1 base and 1 base, with 14 bases remaining between them. CDR3 DNA: TGCGCCAGCAGCTTGAGGCAGGGCTTAAGGAACACTGAAGCTTTCTTT. Its protein product is CASSLRQGLRNTEAFF. Full variable domain (remainder filled in from reference TRBV5-1 and TRBJ1-1): KAGVTQTPRYLIKTRGQQVTLSCSPISGHRSVSWYQQTPGQGLQFLFEYFSETQRNKGNFPGRFSGRQFSNSRSEMNVSTLELGDSALYLCASSLRQGLRNTEAFFGQGTRLTVV.

This sequence joins TRBV29-1 and TRBJ1-1; 7 bases align to TRBD1. The CDR3 spans 14 residues. Looked up from germline, CDR1 is SQVTM and CDR2 is ANQGSEA. V shed 5 bases, J shed 0 bases, and the junction held 6 bases outside the gene matches. The CDR3 region is CSVRGDRVNTEAFF. DNA of the CDR3: TGCAGCGTTCGTGGAGACAGGGTGAACACTGAAGCTTTCTTT.

The chain combines TRBV7-9 with TRBJ1-4; the match to TRBD1 covers 7 bases. The CDR3 consists of 17 residues. V shed 2 bases, J shed 8 bases, and the junction held 14 bases outside the gene matches. CDR1 is SEHNR, CDR2 FQNEAQ, per germline (reference sequence). The CDR3 is CASSLTTGLEVREKLFF. Here the CDR3 DNA reads TGTGCCAGCAGCTTAACGACAGGGCTGGAGGTACGGGAAAAACTGTTTTTT.

The chain is built from TRBV3-1 (or the pseudogene TRBV3-2) and TRBJ1-1, with D possibly TRBD1 on 6 matching bases. CDR1 and CDR2 from the germline V gene are LGHDT and YNNKEL (reference sequence). With 4 bases removed from V and 1 base from J, the gap between germline ends came to 13 bases. The CDR3 loop spans 15 amino acids. The CDR3 sequence: CASSRRGGTNTEAFF. In DNA form, the CDR3 reads TGTGCCAGCAGCCGAAGGGGGGGAACGAACACTGAAGCTTTCTTT.

This clone appeared a single time. The chain couples TRBV19 to TRBJ1-1; TRBD1 matches at 7 bases. Germline V lookup: CDR1 LNHDA, CDR2 SQIVND (reference sequence). The CDR3 covers 11 residues. The V segment lost 11 bases and the J segment 7 bases; nucleotides outside the gene matches: 7. The CDR3 spells CASTGALEAFF. CDR3 nucleotides: TGTGCCTCTACAGGGGCTCTTGAAGCTTTCTTT.

The chain recombines TRBV29-1 with TRBJ1-1, with 7 bases fitting TRBD1. Trimming removed 7 bases from V and 2 bases from J; junction bases left unmatched: 7. The CDR3 is 13 amino acids. CDR1 SQVTM and CDR2 ANQGSEA come from the germline V gene. The CDR3 DNA is TGCAGCGGGAAAGGGACAGAAAACACTGAAGCTTTCTTT. Its translation: CSGKGTENTEAFF.

The chain is built from TRBV5-1 and TRBJ2-2; possibly TRBD2 for D (5 bases). V dropped 4 bases and J dropped 7 bases, with 20 bases sitting between them. The CDR3 runs to 16 residues. Germline lookup yields CDR1 SGHRS and CDR2 YFSETQ. The CDR3 DNA reads as TGCGCCAGCAGCGCCGGCGGGCCAAGGAGAGGCGGGGAGCTGTTTTTT. As protein: CASSAGGPRRGGELFF.

The rearrangement uses TRBV9 and TRBJ1-1; maybe TRBD1 (5 bases). This CDR3 region has 14 residues. Germline CDR1 and CDR2: SGDLS and YYNGEE. The ends were cut back, 4 bases at V and 1 base at J, with 11 bases in the middle. The CDR3 DNA sequence: TGTGCCAGCAGCCCGACTCAGGGGAACACTGAAGCTTTCTTT. Protein sequence: CASSPTQGNTEAFF.

This clone was counted a single time. The chain links TRBV13 to TRBJ1-2; tentative D call: TRBD1 (5 bases). The CDR3 spans 14 residues. The V end lost 4 bases, the J end lost 3 bases, and 12 bases lay between the germline ends. Germline V lookup: CDR1 PRHDT, CDR2 FYEKMQ (reference sequence). This CDR3 is CASSSLGGDYGYTF. CDR3 coding DNA: TGTGCCAGCAGCTCCCTTGGGGGGGACTATGGCTACACCTTC.

This clone occurred once. This rearrangement joins TRBV6-5 to TRBJ1-2; 7 nucleotides agree with TRBD1. V was clipped by 5 bases and J by 10 bases; unmatched bases: 7. CDR3 length: 12 residues. From germline, CDR1 is MNHEY and CDR2 SVGAGI. CDR3 region: CASSRQGEDYTF. The DNA for the CDR3 is TGTGCCAGCAGTCGACAGGGTGAAGACTACACCTTC.

The rearrangement joins TRBV7-2 to TRBJ2-2; 9 bases match TRBD2. The CDR3 totals 16 residues. Germline trimming cut 0 bases from V and 4 bases from J; bases unmatched to any gene: 3. Germline V CDR1 and CDR2: SGHTA, FQGNSA. CDR3 protein: CASSLASGGGTGELFF. The CDR3 coding sequence is TGTGCCAGCAGCTTAGCTAGCGGGGGAGGCACCGGGGAGCTGTTTTTT.

This clone showed up just once. The rearrangement joins TRBV3-1 (or the pseudogene TRBV3-2) to TRBJ1-2; D might be TRBD1 (6 bases). Trimming left V 4 bases short and J 8 bases short, with 11 bases between. The V gene's germline CDR1 is LGHDT and CDR2 YNNKEL (reference sequence). The CDR3 has 12 residues. The CDR3 DNA reads as TGTGCCAGCAGCCTGGGGGCGAGAGGCTACACCTTC. This sequence encodes CASSLGARGYTF.

V is TRBV19 and J is TRBJ1-2; TRBD1 aligns across 7 bases. The germline V gene encodes CDR1 LNHDA and CDR2 SQIVND (reference sequence). With 6 bases clipped from V and 5 bases from J, the junction kept 12 bases outside the gene matches. The CDR3 has 15 amino acids. CDR3 coding DNA: TGTGCCAGTAGGGTCACAGGGGCCGTCGGTTATGGCTACACCTTC. Its translation: CASRVTGAVGYGYTF.